This T cell receptor (beta chain) derives from a study of blood T cells in healthy people across ages. The study isolated at least 6.5 million PBMCs from each sample. It was with a sample-barcoded 5' primer and a J-beta primer mix that a second PCR of roughly 7 to 12 cycles was run. Via MiXCR, TCRdb re-called the 5' RACE reads, giving one row per CDR3 protein. The sample holds about 1.4 million distinct CDR3 sequences, almost 60% seen once. The sequenced sample was blood. The receptor comes from a young man in good health.

CDR3 protein: CASSPTTRWGEQFF. Written as DNA, the CDR3 is TGTGCCAGCAGCCCTACAACAAGGTGGGGTGAGCAGTTCTTC. The V gene is TRBV11-2, the J gene TRBJ2-1; the D is unclear. Germline V gene lookup returns CDR1 SGHAT and CDR2 FQNNGV. Trimming left V 5 bases short and J 9 bases short, with 17 bases between. The CDR3 is 14 amino acids.